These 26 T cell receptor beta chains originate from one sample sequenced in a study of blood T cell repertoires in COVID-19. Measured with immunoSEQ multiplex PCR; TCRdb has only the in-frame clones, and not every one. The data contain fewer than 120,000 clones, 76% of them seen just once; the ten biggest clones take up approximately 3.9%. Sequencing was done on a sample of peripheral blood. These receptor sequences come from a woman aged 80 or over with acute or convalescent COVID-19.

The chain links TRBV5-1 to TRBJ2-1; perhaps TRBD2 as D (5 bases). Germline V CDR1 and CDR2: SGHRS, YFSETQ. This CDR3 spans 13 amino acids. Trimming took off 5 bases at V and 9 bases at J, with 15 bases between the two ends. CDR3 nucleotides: TGCGCCAGCAGTACCTCCGGGATCGGTGAGCAGTTCTTC. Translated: CASSTSGIGEQFF.

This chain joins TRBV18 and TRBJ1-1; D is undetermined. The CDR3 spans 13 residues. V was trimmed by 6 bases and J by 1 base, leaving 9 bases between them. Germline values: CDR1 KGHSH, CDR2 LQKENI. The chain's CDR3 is CASSIGSNTEAFF. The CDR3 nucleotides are TGTGCCAGCTCGATCGGGTCGAACACTGAAGCTTTCTTT. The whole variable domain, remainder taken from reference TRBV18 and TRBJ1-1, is NAGVMQNPRHLVRRRGQEARLRCSPMKGHSHVYWYRQLPEEGLKFMVYLQKENIIDESGMPKERFSAEFPKEGPSILRIQQVVRGDSAAYFCASSIGSNTEAFFGQGTRLTVV.

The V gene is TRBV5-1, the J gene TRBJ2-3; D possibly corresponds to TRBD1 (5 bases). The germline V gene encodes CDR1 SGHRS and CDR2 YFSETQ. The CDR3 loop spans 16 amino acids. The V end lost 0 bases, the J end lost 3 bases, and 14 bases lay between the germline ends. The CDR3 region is CASSLEGPGRTDTQYF. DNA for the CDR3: TGCGCCAGCAGCTTGGAGGGGCCAGGCCGAACAGATACGCAGTATTTT.

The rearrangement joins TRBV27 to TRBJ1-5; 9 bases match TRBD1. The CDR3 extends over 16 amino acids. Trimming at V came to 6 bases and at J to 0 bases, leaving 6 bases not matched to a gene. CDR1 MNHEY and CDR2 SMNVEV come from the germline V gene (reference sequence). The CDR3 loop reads CASRRPGQGSNQPQHF. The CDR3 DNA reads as TGTGCCAGCAGGCGTCCGGGACAGGGTAGCAATCAGCCCCAGCATTTT.

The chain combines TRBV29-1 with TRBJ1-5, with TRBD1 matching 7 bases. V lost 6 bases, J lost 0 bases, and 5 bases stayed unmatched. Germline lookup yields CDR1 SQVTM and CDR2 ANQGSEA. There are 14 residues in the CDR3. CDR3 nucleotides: TGCAGCGTGGGGACAGATTATAGCAATCAGCCCCAGCATTTT. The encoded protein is CSVGTDYSNQPQHF.

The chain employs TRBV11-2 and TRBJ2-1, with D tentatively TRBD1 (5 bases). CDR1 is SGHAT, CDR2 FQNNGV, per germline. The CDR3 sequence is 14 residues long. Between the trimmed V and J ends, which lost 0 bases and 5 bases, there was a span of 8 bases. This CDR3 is CASSLDLGDNEQFF. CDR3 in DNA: TGTGCCAGCAGCTTAGATTTAGGGGACAATGAGCAGTTCTTC. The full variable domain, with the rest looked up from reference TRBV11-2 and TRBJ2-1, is EAGVAQSPRYKIIEKRQSVAFWCNPISGHATLYWYQQILGQGPKLLIQFQNNGVVDDSQLPKDRFSAERLKGVDSTLKIQPAKLEDSAVYLCASSLDLGDNEQFFGPGTRLTVL.

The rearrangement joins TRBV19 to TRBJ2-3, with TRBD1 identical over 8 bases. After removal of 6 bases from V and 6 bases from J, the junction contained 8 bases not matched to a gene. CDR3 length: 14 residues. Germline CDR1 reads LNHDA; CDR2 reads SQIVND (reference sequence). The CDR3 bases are TGTGCCAGTAGCCAACAGGGGGACGTGGATACGCAGTATTTT. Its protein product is CASSQQGDVDTQYF.

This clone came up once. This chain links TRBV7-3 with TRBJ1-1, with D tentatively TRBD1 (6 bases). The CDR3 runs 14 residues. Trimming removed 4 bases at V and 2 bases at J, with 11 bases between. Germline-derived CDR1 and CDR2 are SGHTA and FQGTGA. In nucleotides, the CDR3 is TGTGCCAGCAGCTCAATGACAGGCAACACTGAAGCTTTCTTT. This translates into CASSSMTGNTEAFF.

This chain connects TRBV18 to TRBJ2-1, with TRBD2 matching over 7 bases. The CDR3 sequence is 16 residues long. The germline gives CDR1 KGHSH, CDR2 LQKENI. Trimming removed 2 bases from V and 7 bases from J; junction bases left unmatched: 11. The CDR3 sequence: CASSPNPLRTRNEQFF. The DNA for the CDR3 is TGTGCCAGCTCACCAAATCCTCTTAGGACTAGAAATGAGCAGTTCTTC.

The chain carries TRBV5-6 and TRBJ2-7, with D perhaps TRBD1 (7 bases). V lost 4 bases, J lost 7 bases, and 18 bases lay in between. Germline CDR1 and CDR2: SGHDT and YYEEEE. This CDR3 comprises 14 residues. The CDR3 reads CASSNLKGAGEQYF. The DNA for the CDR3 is TGTGCCAGCAGCAACCTCAAGGGGGCGGGGGAGCAGTACTTC.

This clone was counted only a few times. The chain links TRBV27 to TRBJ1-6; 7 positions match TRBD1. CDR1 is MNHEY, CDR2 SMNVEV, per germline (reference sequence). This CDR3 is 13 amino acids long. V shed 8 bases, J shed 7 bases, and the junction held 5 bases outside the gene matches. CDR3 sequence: CASRGQDNSPLHF. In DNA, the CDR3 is TGTGCCAGCCGAGGACAGGACAATTCACCCCTCCACTTT.

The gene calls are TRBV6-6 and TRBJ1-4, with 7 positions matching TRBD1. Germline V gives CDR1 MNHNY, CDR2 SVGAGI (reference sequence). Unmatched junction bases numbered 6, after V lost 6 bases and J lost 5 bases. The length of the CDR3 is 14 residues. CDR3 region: CASRAGQLNEKLFF. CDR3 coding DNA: TGTGCCAGCAGGGCGGGACAGCTGAATGAAAAACTGTTTTTT.

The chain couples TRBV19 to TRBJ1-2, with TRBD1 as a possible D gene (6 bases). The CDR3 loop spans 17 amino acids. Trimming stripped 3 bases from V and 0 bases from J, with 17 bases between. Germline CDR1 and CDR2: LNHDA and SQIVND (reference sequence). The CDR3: CASSISGRGGPNYGYTF. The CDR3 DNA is TGTGCCAGTAGTATTTCGGGCCGCGGGGGGCCTAACTATGGCTACACCTTC.

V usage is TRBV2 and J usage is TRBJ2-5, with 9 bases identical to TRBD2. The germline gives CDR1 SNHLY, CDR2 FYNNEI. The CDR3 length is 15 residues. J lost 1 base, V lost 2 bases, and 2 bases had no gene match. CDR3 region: CASSETTSGQETQYF. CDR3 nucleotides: TGTGCCAGCAGTGAAACGACTAGCGGCCAAGAGACCCAGTACTTC.

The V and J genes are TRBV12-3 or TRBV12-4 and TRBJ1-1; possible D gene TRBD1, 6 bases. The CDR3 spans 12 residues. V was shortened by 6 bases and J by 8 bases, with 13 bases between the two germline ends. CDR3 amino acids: CASSYWTVEAFF. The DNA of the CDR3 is TGTGCCAGCAGCTACTGGACAGTGGAAGCTTTCTTT.

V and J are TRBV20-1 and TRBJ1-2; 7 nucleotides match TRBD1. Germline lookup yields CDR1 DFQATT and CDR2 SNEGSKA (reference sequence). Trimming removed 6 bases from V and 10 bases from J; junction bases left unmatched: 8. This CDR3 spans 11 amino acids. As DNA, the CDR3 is TGCAGTGCCAGGGGACAGCACGACTACACCTTC. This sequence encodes CSARGQHDYTF.

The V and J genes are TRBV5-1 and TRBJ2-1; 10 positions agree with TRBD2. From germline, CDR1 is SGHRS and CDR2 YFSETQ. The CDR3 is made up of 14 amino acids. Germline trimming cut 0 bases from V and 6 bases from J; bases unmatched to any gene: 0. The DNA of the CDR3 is TGCGCCAGCAGCTTGGAGCGGGGGGGCAATGAGCAGTTCTTC. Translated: CASSLERGGNEQFF.

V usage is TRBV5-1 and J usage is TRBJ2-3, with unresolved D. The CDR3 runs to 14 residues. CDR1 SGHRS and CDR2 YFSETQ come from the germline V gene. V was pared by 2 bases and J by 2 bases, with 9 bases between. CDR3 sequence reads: CASSLFGTTDTQYF. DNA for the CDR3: TGCGCCAGCAGCTTATTCGGTACCACAGATACGCAGTATTTT.

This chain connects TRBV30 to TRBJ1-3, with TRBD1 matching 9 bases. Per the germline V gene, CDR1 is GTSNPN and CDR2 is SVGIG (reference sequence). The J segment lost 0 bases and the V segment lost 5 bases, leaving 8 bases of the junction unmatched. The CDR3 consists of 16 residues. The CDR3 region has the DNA TGTGCCTGGGGCCGGGACAGGGCACGCTCTGGAAACACCATATATTTT. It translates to CAWGRDRARSGNTIYF.

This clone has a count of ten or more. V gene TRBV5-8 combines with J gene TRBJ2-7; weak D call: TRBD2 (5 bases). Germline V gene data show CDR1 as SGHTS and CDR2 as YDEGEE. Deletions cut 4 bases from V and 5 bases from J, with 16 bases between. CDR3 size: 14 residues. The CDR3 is CASSPMIGVDEQYF. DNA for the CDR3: TGTGCCAGCAGCCCCATGATCGGGGTCGACGAGCAGTACTTC.

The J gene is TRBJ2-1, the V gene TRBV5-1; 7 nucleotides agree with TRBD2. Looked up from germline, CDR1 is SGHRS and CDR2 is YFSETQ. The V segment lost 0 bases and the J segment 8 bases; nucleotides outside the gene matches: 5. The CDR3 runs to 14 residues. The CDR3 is CASSLASGVYEQFF. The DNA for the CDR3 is TGCGCCAGCAGCTTGGCCAGCGGGGTGTATGAGCAGTTCTTC.

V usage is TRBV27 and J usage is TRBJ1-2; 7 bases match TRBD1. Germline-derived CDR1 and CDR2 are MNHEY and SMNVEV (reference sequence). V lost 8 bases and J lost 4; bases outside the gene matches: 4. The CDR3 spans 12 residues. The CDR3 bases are TGTGCCAGCCGCGACAGGGTCTATGGCTACACCTTC. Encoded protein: CASRDRVYGYTF.

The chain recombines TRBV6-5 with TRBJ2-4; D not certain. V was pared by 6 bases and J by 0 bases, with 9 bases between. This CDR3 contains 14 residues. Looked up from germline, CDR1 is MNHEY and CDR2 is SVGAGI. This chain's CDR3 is CASRAALAKNIQYF. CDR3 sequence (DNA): TGTGCCAGCAGGGCCGCATTAGCCAAAAACATTCAGTACTTC.

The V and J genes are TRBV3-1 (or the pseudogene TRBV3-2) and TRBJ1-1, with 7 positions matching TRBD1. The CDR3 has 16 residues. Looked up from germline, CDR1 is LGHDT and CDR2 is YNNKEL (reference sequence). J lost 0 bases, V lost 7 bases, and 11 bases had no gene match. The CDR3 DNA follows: TGTGCCAGCACCCAGGGGGGATTTGGCATGAACACTGAAGCTTTCTTT. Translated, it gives CASTQGGFGMNTEAFF.

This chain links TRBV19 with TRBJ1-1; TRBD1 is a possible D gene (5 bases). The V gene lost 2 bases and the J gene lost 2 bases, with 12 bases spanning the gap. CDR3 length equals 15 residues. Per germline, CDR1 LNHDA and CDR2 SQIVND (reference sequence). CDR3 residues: CASSIPKTVNTEAFF. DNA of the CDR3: TGTGCCAGTAGTATACCAAAGACAGTTAACACTGAAGCTTTCTTT.

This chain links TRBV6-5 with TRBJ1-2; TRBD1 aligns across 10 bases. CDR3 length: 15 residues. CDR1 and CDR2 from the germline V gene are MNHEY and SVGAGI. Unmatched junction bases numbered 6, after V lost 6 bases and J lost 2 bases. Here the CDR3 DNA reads TGTGCCAGCAGGACCCGGACAGGGGGGAACTATGGCTACACCTTC. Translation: CASRTRTGGNYGYTF.